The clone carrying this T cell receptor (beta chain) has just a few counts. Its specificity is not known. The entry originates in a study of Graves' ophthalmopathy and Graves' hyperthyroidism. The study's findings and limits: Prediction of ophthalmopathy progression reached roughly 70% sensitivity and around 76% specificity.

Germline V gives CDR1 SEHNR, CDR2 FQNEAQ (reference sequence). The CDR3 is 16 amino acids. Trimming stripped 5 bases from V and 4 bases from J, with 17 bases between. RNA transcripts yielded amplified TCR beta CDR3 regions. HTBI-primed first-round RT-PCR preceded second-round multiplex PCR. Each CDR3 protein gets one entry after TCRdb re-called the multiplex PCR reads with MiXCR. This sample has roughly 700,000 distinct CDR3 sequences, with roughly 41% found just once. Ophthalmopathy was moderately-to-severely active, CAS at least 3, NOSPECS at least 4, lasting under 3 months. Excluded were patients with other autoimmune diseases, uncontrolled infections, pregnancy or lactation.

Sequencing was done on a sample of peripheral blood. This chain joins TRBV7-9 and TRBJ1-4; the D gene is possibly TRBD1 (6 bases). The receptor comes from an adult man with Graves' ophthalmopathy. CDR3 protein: CASSETTGTNNEKLFF. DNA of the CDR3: TGTGCCAGCAGCGAAACTACAGGGACGAATAATGAAAAACTGTTTTTT.